The T cell receptor beta chain described here comes from a study of blood T cell repertoires in COVID-19 (dated by TCRdb to 2020 to 2022). About the full investigation: Samples covering the acute and convalescent phases of COVID-19 were provided by collaborators in the United States, Italy and Spain. The sample metadata nearly always contained a de-identified subject ID, COVID-19 status, age in years and sex. Subjects who had been exposed to COVID-19, were actively infected with it, or had recovered from it provided the deeply sampled blood TCRbeta repertoires that made up the dataset. The prospective study material was composed of cDNA or gDNA derived from T cells, B-cell-depleted T cells, or PBMCs. Where HLA class I and class II types were available, the types were taken from metadata supplied by the sample provider, not from assay-based typing. A freely available public database, intended as a resource for researchers studying the immune response to SARS-CoV-2, is where the repertoires were released. Samples were obtained from the ongoing ImmuneRACE study (first 160 participants) and from about 1,300 subjects provided by 6 global collaborators.

Trimming costs V 0 bases and J 4 bases, and their ends lie 15 bases apart. The CDR3 sequence holds 17 residues, the cysteine and phenylalanine included. Of all the DNA, just the CDR3 is kept, 51 bases in frame from base 1. CDR1 and CDR2 (LGHDT, YNNKEL) derive from the germline V gene (reference sequence). TCRbeta CDR3 regions were amplified from genomic DNA by means of the immunoSEQ Assay, a bias-controlled multiplex PCR. The authors processed their data as follows. The number of nucleated cells in each sample was estimated from the amplification of reference gene primers within the assay. To quantify the absolute abundance of each unique TCRbeta CDR3 rearrangement, sequence reads were collapsed and filtered. For each sample, productive Simpson clonality was calculated by taking the square root of Simpson's diversity index across productive rearrangements. Entries here come from immuneACCESS through TCRdb and include only in-frame sequences with V and J called. Some clones fail to appear in such tables; in the studies checked, an unresolved V gene covers under half of the shortfall, and the cause of the remainder is unknown. V, J and clone size were drawn from that table, and D and trimming were deduced from the DNA. In this sample the table shows tens of thousands of clones, roughly 88% of which occur a single time. The ten top clones hold almost 7% of the sample.

As concerns this clone: The antigen it binds to is not known. No per-base quality is available; no much larger clone lies one base away.

Results and caveats for the whole study, not just this receptor: The amount of clinical and demographic metadata varied by source and participant and was provided uncurated.

Each collaborating institution followed its own protocols to collect whole blood in K2EDTA tubes. Collaborator samples were shipped for TCRbeta analysis as frozen whole blood, isolated PBMCs, or DNA extracted from either sample type. The sequenced material came from peripheral blood. This receptor was obtained from a woman over 75 with acute or convalescent COVID-19. The rearrangement joined TRBV3-1 (or the pseudogene TRBV3-2) to TRBJ2-2, with a weak D call of TRBD1 (6 bases match). The sequenced DNA: TGTGCCAGCAGCCAAGAAGACAGGACGTGGAGCACCGGGGAGCTGTTTTTT. Translated, it reads CASSQEDRTWSTGELFF.